These T cell receptor beta chains were read from a single sample in a study of T cell clonotyping in hematopoietic cell transplantation. Sequencing used immunoSEQ multiplex PCR; TCRdb keeps in-frame clones, though not all of them. Here the sample spans about 76,000 clones, about 95% being singletons. Sequences were derived from peripheral blood mononuclear cells, sampled before stem cell transplant. Receptors originate from a woman between 50 and 59 years old with acute myeloid leukemia. Some clones in this sample may be carry-over from other donors' samples. The CDR3 runs from the conserved cysteine through the conserved F or W. Fields, in order: D gene, clone size, V gene, J gene, CDR3 protein, CDR3 DNA. A D gene is named only where the DNA matches it firmly. Size values are once, few and many counts, or a class for expanded clones, and some rows have none.

>-|once|TRBV7-3|TRBJ1-5
CASSLHGNQPQHF
TGTGCCAGCAGCTTACACGGTAATCAGCCCCAGCATTTT
>-|-|TRBV20-1|TRBJ2-3
CSARWGHTQYF
TGCAGTGCTAGGTGGGGGCATACGCAGTATTTT
>TRBD1|-|TRBV11-3|TRBJ2-5
CASSLRTGGTRETQYF
TGTGCCAGCAGCTTAAGGACAGGGGGTACCAGGGAGACCCAGTACTTC
>TRBD1|-|TRBV30|TRBJ2-7
CALWTGTGGEQCF
TGTGCCCTATGGACAGGGACGGGTGGAGAGCAGTGCTTC
>-|-|TRBV19|TRBJ1-2
CASSIDLPGGANGYTF
TGTGCCAGTAGTATAGACTTACCCGGGGGCGCGAATGGCTACACCTTC
>-|-|TRBV6-5|TRBJ2-5
CASSYGAEWTQYF
TGTGCCAGCAGTTACGGGGCTGAGTGGACCCAGTACTTC
>TRBD1|-|TRBV5-1|TRBJ2-6
CASSWTGGGGANVLTF
TGCGCCAGCAGCTGGACAGGGGGCGGTGGGGCCAACGTCCTGACTTTC
>-|-|TRBV29-1|TRBJ1-3
CSATTGTGNTIYF
TGCAGCGCCACGACAGGTACTGGAAACACCATATATTTT
>TRBD1|-|TRBV10-3|TRBJ2-1
CAISAPEGTDLF
TGTGCCATCAGTGCCCCCGAGGGGACAGATCTCTTC
>-|-|TRBV30|TRBJ1-1
CAWSVLRGNTEAFF
TGTGCCTGGAGTGTACTCCGGGGAAACACTGAAGCTTTCTTT
>TRBD2|-|TRBV11-3|TRBJ2-1
CASSYEGGNEQFF
TGTGCCAGCAGCTACGAGGGAGGGAATGAGCAGTTCTTC
>-|-|TRBV29-1|TRBJ2-3
CSVRQASTDTQYF
TGCAGCGTTCGACAGGCTAGCACAGATACGCAGTATTTT
>-|-|TRBV5-1|TRBJ2-3
CASRKGEGADTQYF
TGCGCCAGCAGAAAGGGGGAGGGTGCAGATACGCAGTATTTT
>-|-|TRBV28|TRBJ2-7
CASSLRFYEQYF
TGTGCCAGCAGTTTAAGGTTCTACGAGCAGTACTTC
>-|once|TRBV20-1|TRBJ1-4
CSAKGNEKLFF
TGCAGTGCTAAGGGGAATGAAAAACTGTTTTTT
>-|-|TRBV10-3|TRBJ1-1
CAISERGEAFF
TGTGCCATCAGTGAACGGGGGGAAGCTTTCTTT
>-|-|TRBV30|TRBJ1-1
CAWSPQQGSLQNTEAFF
TGTGCCTGGAGTCCACAGCAGGGCTCCTTACAGAACACTGAAGCTTTCTTT
>-|-|TRBV9|TRBJ2-2
CASSVGPGELFF
TGTGCCAGCAGCGTAGGGCCCGGGGAGCTGTTTTTT
>-|-|TRBV6-5|TRBJ2-7
CASSPPSTYEQYF
TGTGCCAGCAGCCCACCTTCAACCTACGAGCAGTACTTC
>-|-|TRBV11-2|TRBJ1-4
CASSLNGWAGVHEKLFF
TGTGCCAGCAGCTTAAACGGCTGGGCAGGGGTTCATGAAAAACTGTTTTTT
>TRBD1|few|TRBV5-1|TRBJ2-7
CAKKRDRGPHEQYF
TGCGCCAAGAAGCGGGACAGGGGGCCCCACGAGCAGTACTTC
>-|-|TRBV10-1|TRBJ1-2
CASSFDGNYGYTF
TGCGCCAGCAGTTTTGACGGAAATTATGGCTACACCTTC
>-|-|TRBV20-1|TRBJ1-1
CSARVITAFF
TGCAGTGCTAGAGTTATCACAGCTTTCTTT
>-|-|TRBV16|TRBJ1-3
CASSQSLNVGNTIYF
TGTGCCAGCAGCCAATCATTGAACGTCGGAAACACCATATATTTT
>TRBD2|-|TRBV7-7|TRBJ2-1
CASSKSGGSYNEQFF
TGTGCTAGCAGCAAGAGCGGGGGGTCCTACAATGAGCAGTTCTTC
>-|-|TRBV7-9|TRBJ1-4
CASSGNEKLFF
TGTGCCAGCAGCGGTAATGAAAAACTGTTTTTT
>-|-|TRBV5-4|TRBJ1-6
CASSLGEGRNNSPLHF
TGTGCCAGCAGCTTGGGCGAGGGGCGGAATAATTCACCCCTCCACTTT
>-|-|TRBV28|TRBJ2-2
CASSFSGSGAGELFF
TGTGCCAGCAGTTTCTCAGGGTCCGGCGCCGGGGAGCTGTTTTTT
>-|-|TRBV19|TRBJ2-2
CASSIWGRGELFF
TGTGCCAGTAGTATATGGGGTCGGGGGGAGCTGTTTTTT
>-|-|TRBV6-5|TRBJ2-7
CASSYSRYQEQYF
TGTGCCAGCAGTTACTCGCGATACCAGGAGCAGTACTTC
>TRBD2|-|TRBV7-6|TRBJ2-3
CASSPKERWGLVTDTQYF
TGTGCCAGCAGCCCGAAGGAGCGCTGGGGACTAGTCACAGATACGCAGTATTTT
>-|-|TRBV10-2|TRBJ1-5
CASSEGAGVLQPQHF
TGCGCCAGCAGTGAGGGCGCTGGGGTCTTACAGCCCCAGCATTTT
>-|-|TRBV5-1|TRBJ1-1
CASSRQATNTEAFF
TGCGCCAGCAGCCGACAGGCCACTAACACTGAAGCTTTCTTT
>TRBD1|-|TRBV4-1|TRBJ1-1
CASSQGQGGNTEAFF
TGCGCCAGCAGCCAAGGTCAGGGGGGGAACACTGAAGCTTTCTTT
>-|-|TRBV5-1|TRBJ1-4
CASSLGVGLNEKLFF
TGCGCCAGCAGCTTGGGGGTAGGGCTTAATGAAAAACTGTTTTTT
>-|-|TRBV5-4|TRBJ1-2
CASSLEALVSNYGYTF
TGTGCCAGCAGCTTGGAGGCCCTCGTCAGTAACTATGGCTACACCTTC
>-|once|TRBV18|TRBJ1-3
CASSPDPGLLGNTIYF
TGTGCCAGCTCACCAGATCCAGGTCTGCTAGGAAACACCATATATTTT
>-|few|TRBV2|TRBJ2-3
CASFDLLLGGSTDTQYF
TGTGCCAGCTTCGACCTACTACTTGGAGGGTCCACAGATACGCAGTATTTT
>-|-|TRBV19|TRBJ1-5
CASSIDQGGYQPQHF
TGTGCCAGTAGTATAGATCAGGGAGGGTATCAGCCCCAGCATTTT
>-|once|TRBV6-5|TRBJ2-7
CASSLTVTYEQYF
TGTGCCAGCAGTTTAACAGTTACCTACGAGCAGTACTTC
>-|once|TRBV6-5|TRBJ2-7
CASSYSTPGPYEQYF
TGTGCCAGCAGTTACTCAACCCCAGGGCCCTACGAGCAGTACTTC
>-|-|TRBV14|TRBJ2-3
CASRDGSGDTQYF
TGTGCCAGCAGGGACGGGAGTGGAGATACGCAGTATTTT
>TRBD1|-|TRBV28|TRBJ2-7
CATRDRHTLDSYEQYF
TGTGCAACTCGGGACAGGCACACCCTAGACTCCTACGAGCAGTACTTC
>TRBD1|once|TRBV4-1|TRBJ1-2
CASSLIGQAGSYGYTF
TGCGCCAGCAGCCTCATAGGACAGGCGGGGAGCTATGGCTACACCTTC
>-|-|TRBV5-1|TRBJ1-5
CASSLGDDQPQHF
TGCGCCAGCAGCTTGGGGGATGATCAGCCCCAGCATTTT
>TRBD1|-|TRBV5-8|TRBJ1-1
CASSLGDRAITEAFF
TGTGCCAGCAGCTTGGGGGACAGGGCGATCACTGAAGCTTTCTTT
>-|-|TRBV25-1|TRBJ1-2
CASSEFTRISGYTF
TGTGCCAGCAGTGAATTCACGCGGATTTCTGGCTACACCTTC
>-|once|TRBV5-5|TRBJ1-1
CASSWEGGTEAFF
TGTGCCAGCAGCTGGGAGGGGGGGACTGAAGCTTTCTTT